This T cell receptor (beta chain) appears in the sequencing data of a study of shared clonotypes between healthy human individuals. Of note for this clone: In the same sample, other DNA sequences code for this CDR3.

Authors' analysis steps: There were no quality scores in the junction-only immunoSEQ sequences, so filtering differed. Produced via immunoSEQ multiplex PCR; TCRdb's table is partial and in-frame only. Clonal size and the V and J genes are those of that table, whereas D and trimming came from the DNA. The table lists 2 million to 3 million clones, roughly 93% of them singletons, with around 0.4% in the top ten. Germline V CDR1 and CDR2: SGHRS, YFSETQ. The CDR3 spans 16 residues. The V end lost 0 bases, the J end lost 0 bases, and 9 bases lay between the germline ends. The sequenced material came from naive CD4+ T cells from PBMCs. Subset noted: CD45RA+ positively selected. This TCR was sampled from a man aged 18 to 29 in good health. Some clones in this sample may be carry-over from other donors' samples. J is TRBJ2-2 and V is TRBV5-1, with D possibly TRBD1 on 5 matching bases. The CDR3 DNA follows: TGCGCCAGCAGCTTGGTTGGGGCCGCGAACACCGGGGAGCTGTTTTTT. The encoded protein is CASSLVGAANTGELFF.